The present entry profiles one T cell receptor (beta chain) with its context. This sample is part of a study of blood T cell repertoires in COVID-19. Repertoires were generated with immunoSEQ multiplex PCR, while TCRdb's copy carries only in-frame clones and drops some. The profile shows around 250,000 clones, about 90% of them singletons. V was trimmed by 1 base and J by 1 base, leaving 8 bases between them. The CDR3 is 14 residues long. CDR1 is MNHEY and CDR2 is SVGEGT in the germline V gene. Sample: peripheral blood. The rearrangement links TRBV6-2 or TRBV6-3 to TRBJ2-7; no clear D. The source is a man in his sixties with acute or convalescent COVID-19. CDR3 sequence (DNA): TGTGCCAGCAGTTACTACGGCGGTTCCTACGAGCAGTACTTC. Its protein product is CASSYYGGSYEQYF.